The source of this T cell receptor (beta chain) is a study of blood T cell repertoires in COVID-19 (dated by TCRdb to about 2020). Concerning the study at large: Samples from collaborators originated in the United States, Italy and Spain and spanned both the acute and convalescent phases of COVID-19. Sample metadata almost always included a de-identified subject ID, COVID-19 status, age in years and sex. The repertoires were released in a freely available public database intended as a resource for research on the immune response to SARS-CoV-2. The prospective study material was composed of cDNA or gDNA derived from T cells, B-cell-depleted T cells, or PBMCs. Deeply sampled blood TCRbeta repertoires from subjects exposed to, actively infected with, or recovered from COVID-19 were included in the dataset. Samples were obtained from the ongoing ImmuneRACE study (first 160 participants) and from approximately 1,200 subjects provided by 6 global collaborators. Where available, HLA class I and class II types were taken from metadata supplied by the sample provider and were not determined by assay-based typing.

The CDR3 sequence holds 13 residues, the cysteine and phenylalanine included. CDR3 DNA is the only sequence kept; it has 39 bases, read in frame from the first base. Clipping removes 7 bases from V and 2 bases from J, with 8 as the unmatched junction base count. The germline V gene (reference sequence) specifies GTSNPN as CDR1 and SVGIG as CDR2. In regard to this clone: Its recognized antigen is unknown. No base quality values were provided; no much bigger clone lies one nucleotide off.

TCRbeta CDR3 regions were amplified from genomic DNA by means of the immunoSEQ Assay, a bias-controlled multiplex PCR. Processing in the source paper ran as follows. The number of nucleated cells in each sample was estimated from the amplification of reference gene primers within the assay. To quantify the absolute abundance of each unique TCRbeta CDR3 rearrangement, sequence reads were collapsed and filtered. For each sample, productive Simpson clonality was calculated as the square root of Simpson's diversity index across productive rearrangements. Here the immuneACCESS table is served through TCRdb, limited to in-frame sequences with V and J called. Missing clones are a known gap in these copies; in checked studies unresolved V genes cover under half, and the rest lacks a known reason. D and trimming come from the DNA, and the V and J calls and clone size come from that table. The sample table holds 110,000 to 150,000 clones, of which about 80% were seen once. The top ten constitute approximately 3.5% of the sample.

Another Seattle source contributed samples from volunteer blood donors who had recovered from COVID-19. Whole blood was collected in K2EDTA tubes by collaborating institutions according to the institutions' own protocols. Collaborator samples were shipped for TCRbeta analysis as frozen whole blood, isolated PBMCs, or DNA extracted from either sample type. General conclusions and limits of the study: The amount of clinical and demographic metadata varied by source and participant and was provided uncurated.

In this chain, TRBV30 is recombined with TRBJ2-7, with TRBD1 matching 7 junction bases. The TCR comes from a man between 65 and 85 years old who had recovered from COVID-19. Material for sequencing was peripheral blood. CDR3 sequence: CALSRDSTYEQYF. The sequenced DNA is TGTGCCTTATCCAGGGACAGCACCTACGAGCAGTACTTC.